This T cell receptor (beta chain) was recovered during a study of blood T cell repertoires in COVID-19. Germline V CDR1 and CDR2: SGHRS, YFSETQ. V lost 2 bases to trimming and J lost 2 bases, with 8 bases between them. CDR3 length: 14 residues. Generated by immunoSEQ multiplex PCR, the TCRdb table keeps only in-frame clones and is missing some. The table lists about 220,000 clones, around 83% of them singletons. The clonotype comes from a woman in her 40s who had recovered from COVID-19. V is TRBV5-1 and J is TRBJ2-1; maybe TRBD1 (6 bases). Sequencing used PBMCs or T cells enriched from blood (not recorded which). CDR3 amino acids: CASSFQGPYNEQFF. CDR3 nucleotides: TGCGCCAGCAGCTTTCAGGGGCCCTACAATGAGCAGTTCTTC.